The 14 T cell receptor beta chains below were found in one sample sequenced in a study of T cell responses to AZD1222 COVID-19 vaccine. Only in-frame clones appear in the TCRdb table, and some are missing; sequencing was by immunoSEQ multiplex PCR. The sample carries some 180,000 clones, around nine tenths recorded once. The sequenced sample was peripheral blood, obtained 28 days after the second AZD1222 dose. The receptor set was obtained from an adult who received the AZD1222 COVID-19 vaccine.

The CDR3 DNA sequence: TGTGCCAGTAGTCCGGGGGGGTTCTCCTACGAGCAGTACTTC. Its protein is CASSPGGFSYEQYF. V gene TRBV19 combines with J gene TRBJ2-7; 8 bases match TRBD2. The CDR3 has 14 amino acids. Unmatched junction bases numbered 3, after V lost 5 bases and J lost 0 bases. Germline CDR1 and CDR2: LNHDA and SQIVND (reference sequence). The full variable domain, in which reference TRBV19 and TRBJ2-7 provide the parts outside the CDR3, is DGGITQSPKYLFRKEGQNVTLSCEQNLNHDAMYWYRQDPGQGLRLIYYSQIVNDFQKGDIAEGYSVSREKKESFPLTVTSAQKNPTAFYLCASSPGGFSYEQYFGPGTRLTVT.

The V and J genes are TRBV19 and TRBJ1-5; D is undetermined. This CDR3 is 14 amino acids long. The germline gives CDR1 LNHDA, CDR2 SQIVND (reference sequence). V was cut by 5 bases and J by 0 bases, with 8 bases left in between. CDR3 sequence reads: CASSLGYSNQPQHF. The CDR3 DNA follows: TGTGCCAGTAGTTTGGGTTATAGCAATCAGCCCCAGCATTTT.

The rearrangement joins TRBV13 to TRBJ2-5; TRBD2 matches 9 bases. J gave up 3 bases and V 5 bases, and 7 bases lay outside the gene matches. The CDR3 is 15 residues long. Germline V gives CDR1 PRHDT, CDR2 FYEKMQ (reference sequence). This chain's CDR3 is CASSLRGGAEETQYF. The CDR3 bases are TGTGCCAGCAGCCTCCGCGGGGGGGCGGAAGAGACCCAGTACTTC.

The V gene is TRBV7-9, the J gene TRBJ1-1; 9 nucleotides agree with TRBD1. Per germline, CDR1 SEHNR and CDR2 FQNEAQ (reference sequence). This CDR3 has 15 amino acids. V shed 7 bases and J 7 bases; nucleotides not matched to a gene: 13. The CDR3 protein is CASTQGYGTGFEAFF. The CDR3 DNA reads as TGTGCCAGCACACAGGGGTACGGGACAGGGTTTGAAGCTTTCTTT.

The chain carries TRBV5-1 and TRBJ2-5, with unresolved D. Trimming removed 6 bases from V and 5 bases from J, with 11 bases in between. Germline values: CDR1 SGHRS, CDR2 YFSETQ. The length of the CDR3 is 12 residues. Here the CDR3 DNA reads TGCGCCAGCAAGGACGTGGAGGAGACCCAGTACTTC. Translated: CASKDVEETQYF. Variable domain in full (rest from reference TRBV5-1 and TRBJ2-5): KAGVTQTPRYLIKTRGQQVTLSCSPISGHRSVSWYQQTPGQGLQFLFEYFSETQRNKGNFPGRFSGRQFSNSRSEMNVSTLELGDSALYLCASKDVEETQYFGPGTRLLVL.

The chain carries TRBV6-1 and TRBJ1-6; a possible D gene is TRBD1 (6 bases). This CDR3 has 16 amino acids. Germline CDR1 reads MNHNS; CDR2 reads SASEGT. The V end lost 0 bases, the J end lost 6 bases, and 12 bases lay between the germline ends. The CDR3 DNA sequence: TGTGCCAGCAGTGAAGCGGGGGGCGCGGGTAATTCACCCCTCCACTTT. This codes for CASSEAGGAGNSPLHF.

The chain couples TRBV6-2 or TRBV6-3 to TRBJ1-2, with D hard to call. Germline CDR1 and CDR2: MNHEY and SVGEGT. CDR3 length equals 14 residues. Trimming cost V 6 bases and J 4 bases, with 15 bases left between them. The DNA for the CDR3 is TGTGCCAGCAGCCCCAGGCAGACCGTCTATGGCTACACCTTC. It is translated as CASSPRQTVYGYTF.

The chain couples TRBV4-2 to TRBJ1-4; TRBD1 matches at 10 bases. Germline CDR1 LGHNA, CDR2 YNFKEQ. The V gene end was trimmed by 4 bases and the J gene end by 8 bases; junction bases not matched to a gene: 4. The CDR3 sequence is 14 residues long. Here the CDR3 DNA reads TGTGCCAGCAGCCCCCGGGACAGGGGCGAAAAACTGTTTTTT. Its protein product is CASSPRDRGEKLFF.

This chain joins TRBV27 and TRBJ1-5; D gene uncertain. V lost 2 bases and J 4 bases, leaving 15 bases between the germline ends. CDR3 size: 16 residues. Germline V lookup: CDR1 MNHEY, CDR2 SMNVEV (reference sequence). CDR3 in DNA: TGTGCCAGCAGTTTAGCGAGCCCGAATGAGAATCAGCCCCAGCATTTT. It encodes CASSLASPNENQPQHF.

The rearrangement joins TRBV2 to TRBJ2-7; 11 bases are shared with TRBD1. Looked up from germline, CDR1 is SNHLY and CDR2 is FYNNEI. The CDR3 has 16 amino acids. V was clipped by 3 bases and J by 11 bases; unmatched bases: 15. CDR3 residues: CASSEGGGTGGRGKYF. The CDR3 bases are TGTGCCAGCAGTGAGGGAGGCGGGACAGGGGGTCGGGGAAAGTACTTC.

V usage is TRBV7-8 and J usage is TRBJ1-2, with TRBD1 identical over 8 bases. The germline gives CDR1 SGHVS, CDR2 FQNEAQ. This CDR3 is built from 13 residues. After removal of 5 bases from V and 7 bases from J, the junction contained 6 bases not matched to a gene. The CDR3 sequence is CASSTDRAGGYTF. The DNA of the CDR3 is TGTGCCAGCAGCACGGACAGGGCAGGTGGCTACACCTTC.

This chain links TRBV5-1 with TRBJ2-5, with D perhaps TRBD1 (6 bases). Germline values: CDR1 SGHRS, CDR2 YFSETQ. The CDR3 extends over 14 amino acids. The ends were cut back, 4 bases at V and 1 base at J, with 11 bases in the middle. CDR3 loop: CASSPGTLQETQYF. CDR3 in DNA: TGCGCCAGCAGCCCCGGGACACTCCAAGAGACCCAGTACTTC.

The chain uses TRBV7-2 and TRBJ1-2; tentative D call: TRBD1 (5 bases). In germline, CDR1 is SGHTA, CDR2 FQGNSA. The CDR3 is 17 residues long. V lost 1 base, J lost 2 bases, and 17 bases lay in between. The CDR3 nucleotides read TGTGCCAGCAGCTTAGATGGGGCGGCAGGGAGAAACTATGGCTACACCTTC. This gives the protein CASSLDGAAGRNYGYTF.

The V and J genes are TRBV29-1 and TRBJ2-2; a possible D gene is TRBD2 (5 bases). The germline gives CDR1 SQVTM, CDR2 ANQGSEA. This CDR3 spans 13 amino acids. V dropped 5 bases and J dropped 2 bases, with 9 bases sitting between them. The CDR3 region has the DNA TGCAGCGTTCGGACTGATAACACCGGGGAGCTGTTTTTT. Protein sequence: CSVRTDNTGELFF.